The TCR beta chain under discussion was sequenced for a study of T-cell reconstitution after alpha-beta-depleted transplantation in children. General observations from the study: T-cell numbers and diversity one year post-transplant derived largely from freshly generated T cells.

This clonotype has just one count. The target antigen is unknown. Unique molecular identifiers were incorporated during preparation of the TCRbeta library. MiXCR was run by TCRdb on the PCR reads, yielding one entry per CDR3 protein. The profile shows about 900,000 distinct CDR3 sequences, roughly 29% of them singletons. The source is a boy younger than two who had a stem cell transplant for SCID, so the T cells may come from the graft donor. This sample comprised PBMCs, mostly from graft donor cells, obtained 360 days after TCRalphabeta/CD19-depleted stem cell transplant.

DNA for the CDR3: TGCGCCAGCAGCTCCCAAGGACGTCGCTCCTACAATGAGCAGTTCTTC. Translation: CASSSQGRRSYNEQFF. The V call is TRBV5-1, the J call TRBJ2-1; unclear D gene. The V gene's germline CDR1 is SGHRS and CDR2 YFSETQ. V lost 3 bases and J 0 bases, leaving 13 bases between the germline ends. There are 16 residues in the CDR3.